Below are 20 T cell receptor beta chains sequenced from a single sample in a study of blood T cell repertoires in COVID-19. The repertoire was sequenced with immunoSEQ multiplex PCR; TCRdb's copy has only in-frame clones and lacks some. The sample records roughly 120,000 clones, roughly four fifths being singletons. Sequencing input: peripheral blood. Source of these receptors: an older man with acute or convalescent COVID-19.

The sample holds a few counts of this clone. J is TRBJ1-1 and V is TRBV30, with a tentative D call TRBD1 (6 bases). V lost 2 bases and J 1 base, leaving 17 bases between the germline ends. Germline CDR1 and CDR2: GTSNPN and SVGIG (reference sequence). This CDR3 spans 16 amino acids. DNA for the CDR3: TGTGCCTGGAGTCCCACAGGGCGTGTTGGGAACACTGAAGCTTTCTTT. It encodes CAWSPTGRVGNTEAFF.

V gene TRBV2 combines with J gene TRBJ2-7, with 8 bases identical to TRBD1. The CDR3 length is 14 residues. With 4 bases clipped from V and 6 bases from J, the junction kept 8 bases outside the gene matches. Germline values: CDR1 SNHLY, CDR2 FYNNEI. The CDR3 loop reads CASSVQGQGSEQYF. The DNA for the CDR3 is TGTGCCAGCAGTGTCCAAGGACAGGGATCCGAGCAGTACTTC.

The rearrangement links TRBV4-2 to TRBJ1-4, with D tentatively TRBD1 (6 bases). Germline CDR1 and CDR2: LGHNA and YNFKEQ. CDR3 length: 15 amino acids. Trimming stripped 0 bases from V and 2 bases from J, with 7 bases between. The CDR3 loop reads CASSQDTGTNEKLFF. The CDR3 nucleotides are TGTGCCAGCAGCCAAGATACAGGGACTAATGAAAAACTGTTTTTT.

V gene TRBV7-2 combines with J gene TRBJ2-2; D gene uncertain. V lost 4 bases to trimming and J lost 5 bases, with 8 bases between them. Germline lookup yields CDR1 SGHTA and CDR2 FQGNSA. The CDR3 runs to 13 residues. CDR3 region: CASSSFRTGELFF. In DNA form, the CDR3 reads TGTGCCAGCAGCTCCTTCAGAACCGGGGAGCTGTTTTTT.

This clone was seen only a few times. CDR3 protein: CASSLGLINEQFF. CDR3 bases: TGTGCCAGCAGTTTAGGACTCATCAATGAGCAGTTCTTC. The chain links TRBV12-3 or TRBV12-4 to TRBJ2-1; D is undetermined. This CDR3 comprises 13 residues. The ends were cut back, 1 base at V and 6 bases at J, with 7 bases in the middle.

The chain couples TRBV5-1 to TRBJ1-2; no clear D gene. Germline-derived CDR1 and CDR2 are SGHRS and YFSETQ. The CDR3 is made up of 14 amino acids. With 4 bases removed from V and 6 bases from J, the gap between germline ends came to 16 bases. The chain's CDR3 is CASSPTSTPHGYTF. The CDR3 coding sequence is TGCGCCAGCAGCCCCACGTCCACACCCCATGGCTACACCTTC. Variable domain in full (rest from reference TRBV5-1 and TRBJ1-2): KAGVTQTPRYLIKTRGQQVTLSCSPISGHRSVSWYQQTPGQGLQFLFEYFSETQRNKGNFPGRFSGRQFSNSRSEMNVSTLELGDSALYLCASSPTSTPHGYTFGSGTRLTVV.

This clone was observed once. The chain carries TRBV3-1 (or the pseudogene TRBV3-2) and TRBJ2-1; the match to TRBD2 covers 10 bases. Trimming at V came to 6 bases and at J to 4 bases, leaving 6 bases not matched to a gene. Per germline, CDR1 LGHDT and CDR2 YNNKEL (reference sequence). The CDR3 loop spans 15 amino acids. The CDR3 nucleotides read TGTGCCAGCAGTCGACCGGGACTAGCGTACAATGAGCAGTTCTTC. It codes for CASSRPGLAYNEQFF.

This sequence joins TRBV5-1 and TRBJ1-1; TRBD1 is a possible D gene (5 bases). Germline V gives CDR1 SGHRS, CDR2 YFSETQ. The CDR3 has 15 residues. V was shortened by 1 base and J by 6 bases, with 16 bases between the two germline ends. CDR3 in DNA: TGCGCCAGCAGCTTGTCGGGCAGGGAAGGCGCTGAAGCTTTCTTT. Its protein is CASSLSGREGAEAFF.

The chain employs TRBV5-4 and TRBJ2-3; D is perhaps TRBD1 (6 bases). The germline V gene has CDR1 SGHNT and CDR2 YYREEE (reference sequence). Trimming removed 3 bases at V and 2 bases at J, with 16 bases between. The CDR3 extends over 16 amino acids. The CDR3, as DNA: TGTGCCAGCAGCTCCAGGGGTGGAAAAGCCACAGATACGCAGTATTTT. Protein product: CASSSRGGKATDTQYF.

The V call is TRBV30, the J call TRBJ2-2, with a possible D match to TRBD1 (6 bases). In germline, CDR1 is GTSNPN, CDR2 SVGIG (reference sequence). Trimming stripped 5 bases from V and 1 base from J, with 14 bases between. The CDR3 consists of 15 residues. The CDR3 DNA reads as TGTGCCTGGGCCAACCTGGGACAGAACACCGGGGAGCTGTTTTTT. This encodes CAWANLGQNTGELFF.

The genes are TRBV5-1 and TRBJ1-1; TRBD1 matches at 10 bases. V was clipped by 4 bases and J by 5 bases; unmatched bases: 5. CDR1 is SGHRS, CDR2 YFSETQ, per germline. CDR3 length: 14 residues. CDR3 sequence reads: CASSRDRGRTEAFF. DNA for the CDR3: TGCGCCAGCAGCCGAGACAGGGGGCGAACTGAAGCTTTCTTT.

For this clone: A junction end diverges from the germline sequence, so it may reflect a read error. This chain uses TRBV9 with TRBJ1-6; maybe TRBD1 (5 bases). Germline V gene sequence: CDR1 SGDLS, CDR2 YYNGEE. This CDR3 region has 16 residues. The CDR3, as DNA: TGTGCCCGCAGCCCACGGGGGGGGACGTATAATTCACCCCTCCACTTT. This codes for CARSPRGGTYNSPLHF.

This clone was seen a single time. The chain uses TRBV7-9 and TRBJ2-4, with a possible D match to TRBD1 (6 bases). The CDR3 is made up of 14 amino acids. V was pared by 4 bases and J by 1 base, with 8 bases between. In germline, CDR1 is SEHNR, CDR2 FQNEAQ (reference sequence). The CDR3 nucleotides are TGTGCCAGCAGCTCCGGACAGGCCAAAAACATTCAGTACTTC. Residues: CASSSGQAKNIQYF.

The chain uses TRBV5-1 and TRBJ2-3, with a possible D match to TRBD2 (7 bases). Germline V gives CDR1 SGHRS, CDR2 YFSETQ. Trimming took 0 bases from V and 2 from J, leaving 16 bases between them. The CDR3 runs 17 residues. The CDR3 region has the DNA TGCGCCAGCAGCTTGGGGCTACGGGGGGCTTACACAGATACGCAGTATTTT. It encodes CASSLGLRGAYTDTQYF.

The V and J genes are TRBV2 and TRBJ1-4; 8 bases are shared with TRBD1. This CDR3 is 13 amino acids long. V lost 6 bases, J lost 6 bases, and 3 bases stayed unmatched. Looked up from germline, CDR1 is SNHLY and CDR2 is FYNNEI. DNA for the CDR3: TGTGCCAGCAGCAGGGGGCTCGATGAAAAACTGTTTTTT. It codes for CASSRGLDEKLFF.

The rearrangement joins TRBV5-1 to TRBJ1-1; TRBD1 matches 7 bases. Germline CDR1 is SGHRS and CDR2 is YFSETQ. After removal of 6 bases from V and 4 bases from J, the junction contained 12 bases not matched to a gene. The CDR3 contains 15 residues. The CDR3 is CASTPNQGGITEAFF. The CDR3 nucleotides read TGCGCCAGCACACCCAATCAGGGGGGCATCACTGAAGCTTTCTTT.

This rearrangement joins TRBV20-1 to TRBJ1-2, with D possibly TRBD1 on 6 matching bases. Germline V gives CDR1 DFQATT, CDR2 SNEGSKA (reference sequence). Trimming removed 3 bases at V and 4 bases at J, with 15 bases between. This CDR3 region has 14 residues. The CDR3 DNA sequence: TGCAGTGCTAGTCTACAGGGCCCGGGCTATGGCTACACCTTC. Its protein is CSASLQGPGYGYTF.

J is TRBJ1-5 and V is TRBV5-8; tentative D call: TRBD1 (5 bases). The germline V and J ends were trimmed by 0 bases and 7 bases, with 11 bases remaining between them. The germline V gene has CDR1 SGHTS and CDR2 YDEGEE. The CDR3 has 14 amino acids. The CDR3 DNA reads as TGTGCCAGCAGCTTGGGTCAGGGAGGGCAGCCCCAGCATTTT. Translation gives CASSLGQGGQPQHF.

The gene calls are TRBV5-1 and TRBJ2-2, with 10 bases that match TRBD2. CDR3 length: 15 residues. Per the germline V gene, CDR1 is SGHRS and CDR2 is YFSETQ. V shed 4 bases and J 6 bases; nucleotides not matched to a gene: 6. The DNA of the CDR3 is TGCGCCAGCAGCGCCCTAGCGGGGGCTCCCGGGGAGCTGTTTTTT. Translation gives CASSALAGAPGELFF.

The DNA for the CDR3 is TGTGCCAGCAAAGAGGGGGGGCGAAACGATGAGCAGTTCTTC. Residues: CASKEGGRNDEQFF. V usage is TRBV6-6 and J usage is TRBJ2-1; tentatively, D is TRBD2 (7 bases). The germline V gene encodes CDR1 MNHNY and CDR2 SVGAGI (reference sequence). The CDR3 totals 14 residues. V was cut by 7 bases and J by 8 bases, with 18 bases left in between.